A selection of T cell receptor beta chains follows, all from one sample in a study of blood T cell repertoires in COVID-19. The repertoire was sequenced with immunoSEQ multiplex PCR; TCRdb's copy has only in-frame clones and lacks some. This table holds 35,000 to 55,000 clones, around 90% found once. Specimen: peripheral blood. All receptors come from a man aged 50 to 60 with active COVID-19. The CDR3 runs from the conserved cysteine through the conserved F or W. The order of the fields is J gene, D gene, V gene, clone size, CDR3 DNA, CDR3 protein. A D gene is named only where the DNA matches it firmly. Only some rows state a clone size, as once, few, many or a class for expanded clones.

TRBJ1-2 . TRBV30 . TGTGCCTGGAGTGTACGCATGGGGGGAGATCACTATGGCTACACCTTC CAWSVRMGGDHYGYTF
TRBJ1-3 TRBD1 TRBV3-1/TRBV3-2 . TGTGCCAGCAGCGAAGGGACAGGGGACGGAAACACCATATATTTT CASSEGTGDGNTIYF
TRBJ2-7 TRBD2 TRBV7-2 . TGTGCCAGCAGCCAGGGACTAGCGGGGGGCTCATCCTCCTACGAGCAGTACTTC CASSQGLAGGSSSYEQYF
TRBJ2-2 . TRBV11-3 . TGTGCCAGCAGCTCAGCACGAACAGGGATGAACACCGGGGAGCTGTTTTTT CASSSARTGMNTGELFF
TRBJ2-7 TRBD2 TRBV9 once TGTGCCAGCAGCGTAACAAGCGGGGGAAGGTACGAGCAGTACTTC CASSVTSGGRYEQYF
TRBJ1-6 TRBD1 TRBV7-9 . TGTGCCAGCAGCTTGTTAGGGGGCAGGGAAGTTTCACCCCTCCACTTT CASSLLGGREVSPLHF
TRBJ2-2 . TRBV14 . TGTGCCAGCAGCCAATTTATGGCCACCGGGGAGCTGTTTTTT CASSQFMATGELFF
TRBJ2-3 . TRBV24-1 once TGTGCCACCAGTGATTTGCGGTCCGGGACTAGCACAGATACGCAGTATTTT CATSDLRSGTSTDTQYF
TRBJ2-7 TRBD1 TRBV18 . TGTGCCAGCTCACCAGCCCGACAGGGTGGAGAGCAGTACTTC CASSPARQGGEQYF
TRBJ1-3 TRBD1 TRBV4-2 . TGTGCCAGCAGCCAAACCGGGACAGAAAACACCATATATTTT CASSQTGTENTIYF
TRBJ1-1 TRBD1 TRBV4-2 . TGTGCCAGCAGCCGAGGGACAGGGATGGACACTGAAGCTTTCTTT CASSRGTGMDTEAFF
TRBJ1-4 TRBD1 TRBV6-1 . TGTGCCAGCAGTGAAAAGGCCGGGACAGGGGAAGAAAAACTGTTTTTT CASSEKAGTGEEKLFF
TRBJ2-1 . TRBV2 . TGTGCCAGCGTACCGGGACTTAGCTACAATGAGCAGTTCTTC CASVPGLSYNEQFF
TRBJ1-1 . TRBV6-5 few TGTGCCAGCAGACCGACAGAAAACACTGAAGCTTTCTTT CASRPTENTEAFF
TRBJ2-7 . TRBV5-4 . TGTGCCAGTACGCGGGGTCAGGAGAACTACGAGCAGTACTTC CASTRGQENYEQYF
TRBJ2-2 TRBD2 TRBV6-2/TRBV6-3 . TGTGCCAGCAGTTACTCTGGGGGGGACACCGGGGAGCTGTTTTTT CASSYSGGDTGELFF
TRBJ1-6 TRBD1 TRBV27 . TGTGCCAGCAGTTCGCGACAGGGAGCGTCTACCGATAATTCACCCCTCCACTTT CASSSRQGASTDNSPLHF
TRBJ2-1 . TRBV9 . TGTGCCAGCACCCCCCTTCCGGGTTCCTACAATGAGCAGTTCTTC CASTPLPGSYNEQFF
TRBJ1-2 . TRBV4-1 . TGCGCCAGCAGCCAAGATGAGAGGGCGGGTAATCCTGGCTACACCTTC CASSQDERAGNPGYTF
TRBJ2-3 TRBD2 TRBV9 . TGTGCCAGCAGCGTAGATGGGGGGGATGGAGGAGATACGCAGTATTTT CASSVDGGDGGDTQYF
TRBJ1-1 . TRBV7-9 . TGTGCCAGCAGCCCAAATCGCGACACTGAAGCTTTCTTT CASSPNRDTEAFF
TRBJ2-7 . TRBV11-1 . TGTGCCAGCAGCTTTGTCGGGGGCTACGAGCAGTACTTC CASSFVGGYEQYF
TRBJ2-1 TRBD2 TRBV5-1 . TGCGCCAGCAGCTTAAGGGCAAGCGGGGGGAGCAATGAGCAGTTCTTC CASSLRASGGSNEQFF
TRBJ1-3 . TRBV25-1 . TGTGCCAGCAGTGCTTCCCAATCCGGGAGCCTAAACACCATATATTTT CASSASQSGSLNTIYF
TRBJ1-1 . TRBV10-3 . TGTGCCATCAGTGAAATGCTAGGGAACACTGAAGCTTTCTTT CAISEMLGNTEAFF
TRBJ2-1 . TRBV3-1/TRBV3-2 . TGTGCCAGCAGCCAAAGGGGGAATGAGCAGTTCTTC CASSQRGNEQFF
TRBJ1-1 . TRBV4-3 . TGCGCCAGCAGCCAGGAACGACCGGGAGAGGAAGCTTTCTTT CASSQERPGEEAFF
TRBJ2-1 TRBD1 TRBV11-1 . TGTGCCAGCAGCTTCGACCAGGGGGCGTTCTATGAGCAGTTCTTC CASSFDQGAFYEQFF
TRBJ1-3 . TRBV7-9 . TGTGCCAGCAGCTCTACGACAGACCAACACATATATTTT CASSSTTDQHIYF
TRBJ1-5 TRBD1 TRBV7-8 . TGTGCCAGCAGCTTAGGGGGACAGGGGCCCAATCAGCCCCAGCATTTT CASSLGGQGPNQPQHF
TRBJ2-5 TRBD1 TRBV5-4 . TGTGCCAGCAGTCTCACTCAGGGGGCTCCGGCCCAGTACTTC CASSLTQGAPAQYF
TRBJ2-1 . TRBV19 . TGTGCCAGTAGTATCCCCCGAGGCGGCTACAATGAGCAGTTCTTC CASSIPRGGYNEQFF
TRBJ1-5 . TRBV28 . TGTGCCAGCAGTTTATCGGGGCAGGGGCAACGTCAGCCCCAGCATTTT CASSLSGQGQRQPQHF
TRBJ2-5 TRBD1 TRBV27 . TGTGCCAGCAGTTTTGGGCAGGGGGTTCAAGAGACCCAGTACTTC CASSFGQGVQETQYF
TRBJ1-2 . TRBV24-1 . TGTGCCACCAGTGGCCCGGAGCTCTATGGCTACACCTTC CATSGPELYGYTF
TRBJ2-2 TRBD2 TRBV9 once TGTGCCAGCAGCGTATTAGCGGGGGGTATCACCGGGGAGCTGTTTTTT CASSVLAGGITGELFF
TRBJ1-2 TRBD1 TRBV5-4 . TGTGCCAGCAGCCAGGGGGTACACCAACTTAACTATGGCTACACCTTC CASSQGVHQLNYGYTF
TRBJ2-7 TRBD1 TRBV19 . TGTGCCAGTAGTTCCGGGACAGGGCCCTACGAGCAGTACTTC CASSSGTGPYEQYF
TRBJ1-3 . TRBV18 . TGTGCCAGCTCACCGGCCTCTCAGTCTGGAAACACCATATATTTT CASSPASQSGNTIYF
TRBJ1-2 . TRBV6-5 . TGTGCCAGCAGTCGGGACAAAAACTATGGCTACACCTTC CASSRDKNYGYTF
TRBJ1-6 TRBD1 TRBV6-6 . TGTGCCAGCAGTCAGGAGTTAGAGGGGGCGAATTATTCACCCCTCCACTTT CASSQELEGANYSPLHF
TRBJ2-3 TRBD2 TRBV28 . TGTGCCAGCAGTGGTAGCGGGGGGCCAATAAGTGATACGCAGTATTTT CASSGSGGPISDTQYF
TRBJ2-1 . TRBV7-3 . TGTGCCAGCAGCTTAGGGGCGAATGAGCAGTTCTTC CASSLGANEQFF
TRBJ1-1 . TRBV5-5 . TGTGCCAGCAGCTTGACATTGGGGGCCCCTGAAGCTTTCTTT CASSLTLGAPEAFF
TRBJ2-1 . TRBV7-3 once TGTGCCAGCAGCCAGGGTAGCGGACGGGCCAATGAGCAGTTCTTC CASSQGSGRANEQFF
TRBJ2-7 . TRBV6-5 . TGTGCCAGCAGAACCAGGGGATCGAACTACGAGCAGTACTTC CASRTRGSNYEQYF
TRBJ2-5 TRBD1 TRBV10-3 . TGTGCCATCAGGAGGGACAGGGGCTCTCGGGAGACCCAGTACTTC CAIRRDRGSRETQYF
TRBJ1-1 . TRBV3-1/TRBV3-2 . TGTGCCAGCACCATGGGGGGAGGGGTGTTAAGCACTGAAGCTTTCTTT CASTMGGGVLSTEAFF
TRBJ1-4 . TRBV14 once TGTGCCAGCAGCCGTGGAGGGAGAACAACTAATGAAAAACTGTTTTTT CASSRGGRTTNEKLFF
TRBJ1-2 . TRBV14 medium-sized TGTGCCAGCAGCCAATTAGGGGTTGGCTACACCTTC CASSQLGVGYTF
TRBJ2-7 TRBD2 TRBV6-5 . TGTGCCAGCAGTCCCCGGACTAGCGAGACCTACGAGCAGTACTTC CASSPRTSETYEQYF
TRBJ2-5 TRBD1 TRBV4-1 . TGCGCCAGCAGCCCTAAGGCCTTACAAGGGGGCAGAGCAAGGGAGACCCAGTACTTC CASSPKALQGGRARETQYF
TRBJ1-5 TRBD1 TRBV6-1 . TGTGCCAGCAGTGAACCGACAGGGACTAGGGATCAGCCCCAGCATTTT CASSEPTGTRDQPQHF
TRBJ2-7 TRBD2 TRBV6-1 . TGTGCCAGCAGTGAACATTGGACTAGCGGGACGGAGCAGTACTTC CASSEHWTSGTEQYF
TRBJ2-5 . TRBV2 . TGTGCCAGCAGCGATACCTTGGACAGAGTAGGGACCCAGTACTTC CASSDTLDRVGTQYF
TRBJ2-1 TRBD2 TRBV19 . TGTGCCAGTAGTATCTCTAGCGGGGGAGTAGTCGAGCAGTTCTTC CASSISSGGVVEQFF
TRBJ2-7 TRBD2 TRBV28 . TGTGCCAGCAGTGGGGCTAGCGGGGGGCCCGGCGAGCAGTACTTC CASSGASGGPGEQYF